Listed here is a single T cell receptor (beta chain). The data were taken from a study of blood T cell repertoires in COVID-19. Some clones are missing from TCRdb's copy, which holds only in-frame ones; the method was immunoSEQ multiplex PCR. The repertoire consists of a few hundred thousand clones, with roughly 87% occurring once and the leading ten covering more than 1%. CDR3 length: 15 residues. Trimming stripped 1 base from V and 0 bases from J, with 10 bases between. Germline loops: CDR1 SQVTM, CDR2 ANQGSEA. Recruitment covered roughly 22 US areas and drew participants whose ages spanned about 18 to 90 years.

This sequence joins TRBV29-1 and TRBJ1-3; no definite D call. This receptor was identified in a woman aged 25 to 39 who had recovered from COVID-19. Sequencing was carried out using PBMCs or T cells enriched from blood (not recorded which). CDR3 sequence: CSVEARHSSGNTIYF. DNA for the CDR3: TGCAGCGTTGAAGCCAGGCACAGCTCTGGAAACACCATATATTTT. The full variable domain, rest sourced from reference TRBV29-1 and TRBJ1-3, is SAVISQKPSRDICQRGTSLTIQCQVDSQVTMMFWYRQQPGQSLTLIATANQGSEATYESGFVIDKFPISRPNLTFSTLTVSNMSPEDSSIYLCSVEARHSSGNTIYFGEGSWLTVV.